A single TCR beta chain is shown here with its context. Its specificity is unknown. The entry originates in a study of human T cells and chemical hapten exposure. As for the study in general: The sensitizing agent was 2% DPC, placed on roughly 2 cm by roughly 2 cm of upper inner arm skin. Patch testing was performed with 0.01% DPC on the upper back, with reading at 6 days.

In the original workflow: Across samples, TCR counts had a median of about 93,000 and ranged from about 23,224 to 690,600. TCRdb called the RACE reads again in MiXCR, with one record for every CDR3 protein. TCRdb's processing, not the authors' own work, is the source of the V and J calls. The sample has roughly 84,000 distinct CDR3 sequences, about 9.4% seen once; the top ten hold approximately 4.7%. Trimming cost V 0 bases and J 4 bases, with 4 bases left between them. CDR1 is SGHTA, CDR2 FQGNSA, per germline. The CDR3 runs to 13 residues. Time point defined: patch test 2, 6 weeks after DPC sensitization. The treatment: therapeutic diphenylcyclopropenone sensitization with weekly scalp DPC. Study outcomes and limitations: Alopecia in the donors means their immune response may deviate from healthy people's.

The TCR originated in a woman in her forties or fifties with alopecia areata. Some clones in this sample may be carry-over from other donors' samples. Sequenced here: whole blood, sampled in connection with sensitization to the hapten diphenylcyclopropenone (DPC). J is TRBJ1-5 and V is TRBV7-2; D call uncertain. CDR3 protein: CASSLAENQPQHF. CDR3 nucleotide sequence: TGTGCCAGCAGCTTAGCAGAGAATCAGCCCCAGCATTTT.